Shown below are 14 T cell receptor beta chains from a single sample sequenced in a study of T cells in narcolepsy. Clones were sequenced by immunoSEQ multiplex PCR, and TCRdb holds only the in-frame ones, with some missing. The repertoire consists of roughly 20,000 clones, with 85% to 90% occurring once and the leading ten covering 0.7% to 0.85%. Sequenced input: memory (CD45RA-) CD4+ T cells from blood. These receptors were collected from a human donor in good health.

This chain uses TRBV6-1 with TRBJ1-2; D ambiguous. This CDR3 region has 12 residues. The V end lost 1 base, the J end lost 8 bases, and 8 bases lay between the germline ends. Germline loops: CDR1 MNHNS, CDR2 SASEGT. CDR3 sequence: CASSEGPWGYTF. The CDR3, as DNA: TGTGCCAGCAGTGAAGGGCCTTGGGGCTACACCTTC.

J is TRBJ1-4 and V is TRBV5-1; D not certain. The length of the CDR3 is 15 residues. CDR1 SGHRS and CDR2 YFSETQ come from the germline V gene. Trimming pared 2 bases from V and 8 bases from J, leaving 16 bases between. The CDR3 region is CASSLNTQEGEKLFF. The CDR3 DNA is TGCGCCAGCAGCTTAAATACCCAAGAAGGCGAAAAACTGTTTTTT.

The chain recombines TRBV5-1 with TRBJ1-4; a weak D match, TRBD1 (5 bases). Trimming stripped 4 bases from V and 5 bases from J, with 9 bases between. The CDR3 consists of 13 residues. Germline CDR1 and CDR2: SGHRS and YFSETQ. CDR3 sequence (DNA): TGCGCCAGCAGCCGACAGTTAAATGAAAAACTGTTTTTT. It specifies CASSRQLNEKLFF.

The V gene is TRBV28, the J gene TRBJ2-2; D ambiguous. Looked up from germline, CDR1 is MDHEN and CDR2 is SYDVKM. The CDR3 loop spans 12 amino acids. V was shortened by 5 bases and J by 9 bases, with 10 bases between the two germline ends. This chain's CDR3 is CASSLSSWELFF. CDR3 DNA: TGTGCCAGCAGTCTTAGCTCCTGGGAGCTGTTTTTT.

V usage is TRBV30 and J usage is TRBJ1-1; D is unresolved. V lost 0 bases, J lost 0 bases, and 8 bases lay in between. In germline, CDR1 is GTSNPN, CDR2 SVGIG (reference sequence). There are 14 residues in the CDR3. The CDR3 region has the DNA TGTGCCTGGAGTGTATCCAGGCTGAACACTGAAGCTTTCTTT. Translated, it gives CAWSVSRLNTEAFF. Full variable domain (rest looked up from reference TRBV30 and TRBJ1-1): SQTIHQWPATLVQPVGSPLSLECTVEGTSNPNLYWYRQAAGRGLQLLFYSVGIGQISSEVPQNLSASRPQDRQFILSSKKLLLSDSGFYLCAWSVSRLNTEAFFGQGTRLTVV.

The rearrangement uses TRBV6-5 and TRBJ2-5; TRBD2 aligns across 8 bases. Germline trimming cut 5 bases from V and 5 bases from J; bases unmatched to any gene: 4. Germline lookup yields CDR1 MNHEY and CDR2 SVGAGI. The CDR3 has 13 residues. CDR3 coding DNA: TGTGCCAGCAGTCCTCGGGGGGGGGAGACCCAGTACTTC. This codes for CASSPRGGETQYF.

V gene TRBV12-5 combines with J gene TRBJ1-6; TRBD1 might be the D (6 bases). This CDR3 contains 16 residues. The V and J ends lost 0 bases and 0 bases respectively, with 6 bases between them. The germline gives CDR1 LGHNT, CDR2 FRNRAP. The CDR3 DNA reads TGTGCTAGTGGTTTGGTAGGGGGCTCCTATAATTCACCCCTCCACTTT. Translation: CASGLVGGSYNSPLHF. The whole variable domain, remainder taken from reference TRBV12-5 and TRBJ1-6, is DARVTQTPRHKVTEMGQEVTMRCQPILGHNTVFWYRQTMMQGLELLAYFRNRAPLDDSGMPKDRFSAEMPDATLATLKIQPSEPRDSAVYFCASGLVGGSYNSPLHFGNGTRLTVT.

This chain connects TRBV11-3 to TRBJ2-7; TRBD1 might be the D (6 bases). V was cut by 1 base and J by 3 bases, with 13 bases left in between. The CDR3 covers 15 residues. From germline, CDR1 is SGHNT and CDR2 YENEEA. In DNA, the CDR3 is TGTGCCAGCAGCTTAGGAAATGGACAGATCTACGAGCAGTACTTC. Translating gives CASSLGNGQIYEQYF.

The chain combines TRBV18 with TRBJ2-2, with 8 bases lining up with TRBD1. Germline V lookup: CDR1 KGHSH, CDR2 LQKENI. CDR3 length: 15 residues. After removal of 2 bases from V and 3 bases from J, the junction contained 2 bases not matched to a gene. The CDR3 region is CASSPSDRDTGELFF. The CDR3 DNA reads TGTGCCAGCTCACCATCGGACAGGGACACCGGGGAGCTGTTTTTT.

This sequence joins TRBV5-4 and TRBJ1-2; D is unclear. The V and J ends lost 2 bases and 8 bases respectively, with 16 bases between them. This CDR3 is built from 14 residues. Germline CDR1 is SGHNT and CDR2 is YYREEE (reference sequence). This CDR3 is CASSLGGGKEGYTF. The CDR3 DNA reads TGTGCCAGCAGCTTAGGCGGAGGGAAGGAGGGCTACACCTTC.

V is TRBV14 and J is TRBJ2-1; 14 nucleotides line up with TRBD2. Per germline, CDR1 SGHDN and CDR2 FVKESK. The CDR3 has 16 amino acids. The ends lost 5 bases at V and 6 bases at J; junction bases unmatched: 6. CDR3 loop: CASSAGLAGVRNEQFF. CDR3 coding DNA: TGTGCCAGCAGCGCGGGACTAGCGGGAGTTCGCAATGAGCAGTTCTTC. Filled out from reference TRBV14 and TRBJ2-1, the complete variable domain reads EAGVTQFPSHSVIEKGQTVTLRCDPISGHDNLYWYRRVMGKEIKFLLHFVKESKQDESGMPNNRFLAERTGGTYSTLKVQPAELEDSGVYFCASSAGLAGVRNEQFFGPGTRLTVL.

The chain employs TRBV7-3 and TRBJ1-1; possibly TRBD1 for D (6 bases). Per germline, CDR1 SGHTA and CDR2 FQGTGA. V was clipped by 7 bases and J by 4 bases, with 16 bases between them. This CDR3 spans 14 amino acids. This CDR3 is CASTSGDQGTEAFF. DNA for the CDR3: TGTGCCAGCACGTCAGGGGACCAGGGCACTGAAGCTTTCTTT.

J is TRBJ1-1 and V is TRBV18; TRBD1 matches at 8 bases. Germline V gives CDR1 KGHSH, CDR2 LQKENI. The V gene end was trimmed by 4 bases and the J gene end by 4 bases; junction bases not matched to a gene: 5. This CDR3 has 14 amino acids. Here the CDR3 DNA reads TGTGCCAGCTCACAAACAGGGGGTAGCACTGAAGCTTTCTTT. This translates into CASSQTGGSTEAFF.

The chain combines TRBV5-1 with TRBJ2-1; 8 nucleotides line up with TRBD2. The CDR3 length is 15 residues. CDR1 SGHRS and CDR2 YFSETQ come from the germline V gene. V shed 3 bases and J 0 bases; nucleotides not matched to a gene: 2. Written as DNA, the CDR3 is TGCGCCAGCAGCTGGCTAGCGGGCTCCTACAATGAGCAGTTCTTC. Protein product: CASSWLAGSYNEQFF.